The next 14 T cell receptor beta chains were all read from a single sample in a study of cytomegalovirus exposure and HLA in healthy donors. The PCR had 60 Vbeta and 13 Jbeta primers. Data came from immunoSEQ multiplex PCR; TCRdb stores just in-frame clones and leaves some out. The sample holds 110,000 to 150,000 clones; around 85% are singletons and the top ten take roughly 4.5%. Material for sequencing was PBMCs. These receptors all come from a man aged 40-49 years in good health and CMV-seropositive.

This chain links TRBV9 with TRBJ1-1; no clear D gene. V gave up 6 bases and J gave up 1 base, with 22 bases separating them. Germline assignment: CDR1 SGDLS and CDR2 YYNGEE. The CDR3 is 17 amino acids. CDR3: CASTGGVGWAPNTEAFF. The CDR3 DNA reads TGTGCCAGCACCGGCGGGGTCGGATGGGCCCCGAACACTGAAGCTTTCTTT. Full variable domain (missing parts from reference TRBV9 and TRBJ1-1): DSGVTQTPKHLITATGQRVTLRCSPRSGDLSVYWYQQSLDQGLQFLIQYYNGEERAKGNILERFSAQQFPDLHSELNLSSLELGDSALYFCASTGGVGWAPNTEAFFGQGTRLTVV.

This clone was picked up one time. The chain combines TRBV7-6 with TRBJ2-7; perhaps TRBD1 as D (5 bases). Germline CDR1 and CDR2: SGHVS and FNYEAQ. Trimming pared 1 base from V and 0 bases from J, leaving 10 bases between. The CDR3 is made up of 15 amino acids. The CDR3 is CASSLENRNSYEQYF. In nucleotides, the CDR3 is TGTGCCAGCAGCTTAGAAAACAGGAACTCCTACGAGCAGTACTTC.

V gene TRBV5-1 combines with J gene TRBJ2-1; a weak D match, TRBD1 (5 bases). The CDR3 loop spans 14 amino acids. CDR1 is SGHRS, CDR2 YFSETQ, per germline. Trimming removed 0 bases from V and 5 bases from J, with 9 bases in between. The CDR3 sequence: CASSLGQPNNEQFF. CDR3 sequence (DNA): TGCGCCAGCAGCTTGGGACAGCCTAACAATGAGCAGTTCTTC.

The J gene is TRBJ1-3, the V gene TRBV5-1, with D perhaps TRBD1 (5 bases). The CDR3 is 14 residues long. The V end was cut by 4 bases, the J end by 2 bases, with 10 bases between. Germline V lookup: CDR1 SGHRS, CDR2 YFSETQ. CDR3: CASSAAGPGNTIYF. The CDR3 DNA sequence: TGCGCCAGCAGCGCGGCGGGACCTGGAAACACCATATATTTT.

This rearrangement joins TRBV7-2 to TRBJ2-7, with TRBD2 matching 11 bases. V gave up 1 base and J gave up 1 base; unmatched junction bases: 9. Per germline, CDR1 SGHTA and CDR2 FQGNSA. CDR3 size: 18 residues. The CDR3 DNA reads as TGTGCCAGCAGCTTAGTTGGGCTAGCGGGGGGCTTTTCCTACGAGCAGTACTTC. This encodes CASSLVGLAGGFSYEQYF. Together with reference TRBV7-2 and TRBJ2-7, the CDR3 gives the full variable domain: GAGVSQSPSNKVTEKGKDVELRCDPISGHTALYWYRQSLGQGLEFLIYFQGNSAPDKSGLPSDRFSAERTGGSVSTLTIQRTQQEDSAVYLCASSLVGLAGGFSYEQYFGPGTRLTVT.

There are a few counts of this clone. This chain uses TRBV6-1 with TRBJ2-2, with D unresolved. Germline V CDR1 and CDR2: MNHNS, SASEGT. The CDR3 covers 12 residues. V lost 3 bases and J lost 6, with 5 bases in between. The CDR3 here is CASSDRAGELFF. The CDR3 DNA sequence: TGTGCCAGCAGTGACCGCGCCGGGGAGCTGTTTTTT.

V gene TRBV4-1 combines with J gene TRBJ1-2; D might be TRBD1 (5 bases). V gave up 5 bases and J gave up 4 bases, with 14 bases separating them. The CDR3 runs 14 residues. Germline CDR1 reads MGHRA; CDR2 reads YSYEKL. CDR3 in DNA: TGCGCCAGCAGCGCCCTCGGGGGTCTCTATGGCTACACCTTC. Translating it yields CASSALGGLYGYTF.

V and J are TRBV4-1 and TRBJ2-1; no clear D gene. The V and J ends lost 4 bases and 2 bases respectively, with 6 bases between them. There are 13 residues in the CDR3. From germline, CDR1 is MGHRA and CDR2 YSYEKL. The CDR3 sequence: CASSRSPYNEQFF. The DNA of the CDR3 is TGCGCCAGCAGCCGAAGCCCCTACAATGAGCAGTTCTTC.

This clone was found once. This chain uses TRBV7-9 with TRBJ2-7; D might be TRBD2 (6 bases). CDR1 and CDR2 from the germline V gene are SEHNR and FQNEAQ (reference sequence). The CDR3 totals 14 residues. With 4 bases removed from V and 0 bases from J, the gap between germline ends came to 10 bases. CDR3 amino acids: CASSSVGGSYEQYF. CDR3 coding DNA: TGTGCCAGCAGCTCGGTGGGGGGCTCCTACGAGCAGTACTTC.

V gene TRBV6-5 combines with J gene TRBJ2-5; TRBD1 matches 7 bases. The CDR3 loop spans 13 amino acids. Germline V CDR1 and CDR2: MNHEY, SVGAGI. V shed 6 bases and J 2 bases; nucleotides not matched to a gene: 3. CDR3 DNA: TGTGCCAGCAGGAGGACAGGACAAGAGACCCAGTACTTC. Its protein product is CASRRTGQETQYF.

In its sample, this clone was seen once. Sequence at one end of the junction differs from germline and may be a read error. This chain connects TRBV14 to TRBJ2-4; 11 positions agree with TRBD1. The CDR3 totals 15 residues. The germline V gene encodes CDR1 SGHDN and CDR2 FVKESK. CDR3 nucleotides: TGTGCCAGCGGCCAAGAGGGACAGGGGGGATACATTCAGTACTTC. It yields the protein CASGQEGQGGYIQYF.

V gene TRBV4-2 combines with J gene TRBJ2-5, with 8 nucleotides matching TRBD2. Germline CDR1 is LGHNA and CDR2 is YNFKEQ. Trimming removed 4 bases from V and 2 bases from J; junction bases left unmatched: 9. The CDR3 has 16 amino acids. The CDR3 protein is CASSPLLAELQETQYF. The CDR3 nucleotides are TGTGCCAGCAGCCCTTTACTAGCGGAACTGCAAGAGACCCAGTACTTC.

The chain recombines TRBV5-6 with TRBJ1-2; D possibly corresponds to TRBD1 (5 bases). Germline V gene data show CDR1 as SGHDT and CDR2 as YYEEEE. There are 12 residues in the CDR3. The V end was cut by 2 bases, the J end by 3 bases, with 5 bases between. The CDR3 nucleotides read TGTGCCAGCAGCTTCAGGGACTATGGCTACACCTTC. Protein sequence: CASSFRDYGYTF.

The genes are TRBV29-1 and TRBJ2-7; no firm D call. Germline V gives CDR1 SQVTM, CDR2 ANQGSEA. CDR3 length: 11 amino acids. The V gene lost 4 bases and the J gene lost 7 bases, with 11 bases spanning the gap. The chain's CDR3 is CSVADWLEQYF. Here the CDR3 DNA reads TGCAGCGTTGCCGACTGGCTGGAGCAGTACTTC.